Included here is one T cell receptor beta chain sequence, with context. Relative to the germline gene, one junction end is altered; a read error may explain this. This sample's RNA came from whole unsorted tissue. The record originates from a study of tumor and adjacent non-tumor tissue in lung cancer. Study context: Samples averaged about 3.8 million productive TCRbeta reads each.

Three rounds of nested PCR, following a modified ARM-PCR protocol, produced the TCRbeta library. In TCRdb, the multiplex PCR reads were re-called with MiXCR into one record per CDR3 protein. The sample comprises more than 75,000 distinct CDR3 sequences, approximately 79% of which are singletons, and about 14% rests with the top ten. In germline, CDR1 is SGHAT, CDR2 FQNNGV. CDR3 size: 13 residues. Material for sequencing was lung tumor tissue. This clonotype was obtained from a woman aged 50 to 60 with non-small cell lung cancer. The chain is built from TRBV11-2 and TRBJ2-7, with D hard to call. The chain's CDR3 is CASSLDSREEQYF. CDR3 bases: TGTGCCAGTAGCTTAGATTCTCGAGAGGAGCAGTACTTC.